This entry features one T cell receptor (beta chain) sequence. This sample is part of a study of T-cell memory formation after mild COVID-19. At the level of the study: The study found TCR clusters largely donor specific.

TCRdb passed the 5' RACE reads through MiXCR, listing each CDR3 protein once. The table includes around 300,000 distinct CDR3 sequences, 13% detected once. Trimming at V came to 5 bases and at J to 6 bases, leaving 10 bases not matched to a gene. This CDR3 is 15 amino acids long. This receptor was taken from a man aged 18 to 30 who had mild COVID-19 (a few samples of this study predate the infection). Cell type and time point are not known. Sequencing was done on a sample of PBMCs or a T cell subset sorted from them (not recorded which). The genes are TRBV12-3 or TRBV12-4 and TRBJ2-1; 7 bases fit TRBD2. CDR3 loop: CASSPELAWGNEQFF. The CDR3 DNA follows: TGTGCCAGCAGTCCAGAACTAGCGTGGGGCAATGAGCAGTTCTTC.